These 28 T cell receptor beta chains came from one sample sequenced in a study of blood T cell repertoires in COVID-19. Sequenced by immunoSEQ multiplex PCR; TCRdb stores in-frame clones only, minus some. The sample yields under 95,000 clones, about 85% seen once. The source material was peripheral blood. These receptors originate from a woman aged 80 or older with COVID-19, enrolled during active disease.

The CDR3 coding sequence is TGTGCCAGCTCACTAGACAGGGGGCCGTATGGCTACACCTTC. Its translation: CASSLDRGPYGYTF. The genes are TRBV18 and TRBJ1-2; 10 nucleotides align to TRBD1. Trimming cost V 4 bases and J 5 bases; bases outside gene matches: 4. This CDR3 is built from 14 residues. Germline CDR1 reads KGHSH; CDR2 reads LQKENI.

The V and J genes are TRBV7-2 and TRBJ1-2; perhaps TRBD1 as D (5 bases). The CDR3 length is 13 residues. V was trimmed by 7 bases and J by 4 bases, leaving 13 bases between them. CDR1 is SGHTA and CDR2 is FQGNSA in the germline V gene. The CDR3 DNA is TGTGCCAGCACCTCCGCGGGACCCTATGGCTACACCTTC. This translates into CASTSAGPYGYTF.

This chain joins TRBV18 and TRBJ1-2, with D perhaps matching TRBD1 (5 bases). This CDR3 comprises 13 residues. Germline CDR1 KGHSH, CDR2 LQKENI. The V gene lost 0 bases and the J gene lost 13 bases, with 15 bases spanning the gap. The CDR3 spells CASSPPSRDFCTF. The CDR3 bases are TGTGCCAGCTCACCACCTAGTCGGGACTTCTGCACCTTC.

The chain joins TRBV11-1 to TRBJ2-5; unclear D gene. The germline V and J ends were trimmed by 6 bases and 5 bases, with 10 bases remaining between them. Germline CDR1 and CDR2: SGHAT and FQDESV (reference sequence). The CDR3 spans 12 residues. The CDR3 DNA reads TGTGCCAGCAGTGTGGAGTGGGAGACCCAGTACTTC. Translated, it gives CASSVEWETQYF.

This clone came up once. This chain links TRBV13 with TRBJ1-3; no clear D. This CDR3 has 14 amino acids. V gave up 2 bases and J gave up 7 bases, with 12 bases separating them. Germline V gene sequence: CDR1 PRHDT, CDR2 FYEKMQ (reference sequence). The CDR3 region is CASSLWSLGNTIYF. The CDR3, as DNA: TGTGCCAGCAGCTTATGGAGCCTTGGGAACACCATATATTTT.

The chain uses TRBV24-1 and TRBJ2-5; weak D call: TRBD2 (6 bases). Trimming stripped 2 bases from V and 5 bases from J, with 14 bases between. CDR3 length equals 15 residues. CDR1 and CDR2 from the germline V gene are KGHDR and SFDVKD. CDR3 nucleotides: TGTGCCACCAGTGATTGGAGGGGAGGTTGGGAGACCCAGTACTTC. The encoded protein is CATSDWRGGWETQYF.

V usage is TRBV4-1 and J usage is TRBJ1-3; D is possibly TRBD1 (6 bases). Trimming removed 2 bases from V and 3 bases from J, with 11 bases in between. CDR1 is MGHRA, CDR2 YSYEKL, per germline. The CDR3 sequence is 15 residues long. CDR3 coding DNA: TGCGCCAGCAGCCAACAGGGGCACATTGGAAACACCATATATTTT. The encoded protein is CASSQQGHIGNTIYF.

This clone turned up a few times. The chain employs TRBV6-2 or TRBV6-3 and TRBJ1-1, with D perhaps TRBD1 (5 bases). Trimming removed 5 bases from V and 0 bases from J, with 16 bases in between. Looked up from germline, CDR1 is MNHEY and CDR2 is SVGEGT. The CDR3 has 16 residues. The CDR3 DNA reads TGTGCCAGCAGTCCCCCGAGGACACAATTGAACACTGAAGCTTTCTTT. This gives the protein CASSPPRTQLNTEAFF.

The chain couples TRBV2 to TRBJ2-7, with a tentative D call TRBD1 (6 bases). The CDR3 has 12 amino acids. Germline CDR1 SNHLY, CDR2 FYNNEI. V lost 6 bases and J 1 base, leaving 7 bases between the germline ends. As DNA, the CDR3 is TGTGCCAGCAGACAGGGATCCTACGAGCAGTACTTC. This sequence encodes CASRQGSYEQYF. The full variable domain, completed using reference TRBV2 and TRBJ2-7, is EPEVTQTPSHQVTQMGQEVILRCVPISNHLYFYWYRQILGQKVEFLVSFYNNEISEKSEIFDDQFSVERPDGSNFTLKIRSTKLEDSAMYFCASRQGSYEQYFGPGTRLTVT.

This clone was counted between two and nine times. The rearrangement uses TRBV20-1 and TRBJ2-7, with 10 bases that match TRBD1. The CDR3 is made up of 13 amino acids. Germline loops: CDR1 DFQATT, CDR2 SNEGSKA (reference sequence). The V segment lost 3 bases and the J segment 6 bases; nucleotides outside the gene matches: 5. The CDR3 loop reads CSASSGQGREQYF. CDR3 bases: TGCAGTGCTAGTTCGGGACAGGGGCGCGAGCAGTACTTC.

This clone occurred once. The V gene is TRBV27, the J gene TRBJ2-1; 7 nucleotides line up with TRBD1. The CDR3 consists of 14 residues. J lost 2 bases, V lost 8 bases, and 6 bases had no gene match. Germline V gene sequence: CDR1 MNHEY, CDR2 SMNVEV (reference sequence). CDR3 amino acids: CASSVDRAYNEQFF. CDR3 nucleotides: TGTGCCAGCTCGGTCGACAGGGCCTACAATGAGCAGTTCTTC.

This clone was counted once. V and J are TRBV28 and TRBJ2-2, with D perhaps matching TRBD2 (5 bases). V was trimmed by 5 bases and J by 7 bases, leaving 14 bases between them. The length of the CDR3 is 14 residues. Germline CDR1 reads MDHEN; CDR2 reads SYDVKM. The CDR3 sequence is CASSPTRVVGELFF. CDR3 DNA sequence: TGTGCCAGCAGTCCTACTAGGGTGGTCGGGGAGCTGTTTTTT. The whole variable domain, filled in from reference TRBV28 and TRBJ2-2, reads DVKVTQSSRYLVKRTGEKVFLECVQDMDHENMFWYRQDPGLGLRLIYFSYDVKMKEKGDIPEGYSVSREKKERFSLILESASTNQTSMYLCASSPTRVVGELFFGEGSRLTVL.

CDR3 coding DNA: TGTGCCAGCAGTGGGGTCCAGGGGGGCGGGGAGACCCAGTACTTC. As protein: CASSGVQGGGETQYF. The J gene is TRBJ2-5, the V gene TRBV2; D is possibly TRBD1 (7 bases). V was clipped by 4 bases and J by 5 bases, with 17 bases between them. The CDR3 sequence is 15 residues long. Germline V gene data show CDR1 as SNHLY and CDR2 as FYNNEI.

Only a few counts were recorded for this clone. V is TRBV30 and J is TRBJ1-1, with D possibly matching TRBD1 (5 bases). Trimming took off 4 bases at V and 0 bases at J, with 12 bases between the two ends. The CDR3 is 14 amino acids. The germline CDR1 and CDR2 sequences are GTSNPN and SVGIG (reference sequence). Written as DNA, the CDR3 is TGTGCCTGGACCCCCGGGGGGATGAACACTGAAGCTTTCTTT. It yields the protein CAWTPGGMNTEAFF.

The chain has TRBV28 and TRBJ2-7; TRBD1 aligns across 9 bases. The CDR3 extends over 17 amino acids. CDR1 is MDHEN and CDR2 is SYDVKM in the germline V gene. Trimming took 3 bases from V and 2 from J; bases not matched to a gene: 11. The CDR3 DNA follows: TGTGCCAGCAGTTTTTCTTACGGGGACAGGGAGCCCTACGAGCAGTACTTC. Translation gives CASSFSYGDREPYEQYF.

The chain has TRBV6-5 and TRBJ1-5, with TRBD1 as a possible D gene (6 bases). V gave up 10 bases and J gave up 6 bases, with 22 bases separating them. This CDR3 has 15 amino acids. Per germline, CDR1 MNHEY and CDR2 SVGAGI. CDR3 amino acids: CATSSVGGQRQPQHF. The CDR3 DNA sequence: TGTGCCACCTCCTCCGTCGGGGGGCAGCGTCAGCCCCAGCATTTT.

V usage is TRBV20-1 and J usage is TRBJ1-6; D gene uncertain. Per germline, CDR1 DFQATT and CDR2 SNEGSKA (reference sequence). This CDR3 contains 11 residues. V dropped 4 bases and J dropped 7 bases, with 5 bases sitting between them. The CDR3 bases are TGCAGTGCTAACGGGAATTCACCCCTCCACTTT. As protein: CSANGNSPLHF.

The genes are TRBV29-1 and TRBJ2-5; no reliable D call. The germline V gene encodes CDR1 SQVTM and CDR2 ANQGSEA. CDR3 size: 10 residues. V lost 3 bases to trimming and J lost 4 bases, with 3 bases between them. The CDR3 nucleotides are TGCAGCGTTGAGGCAGAGACCCAGTACTTC. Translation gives CSVEAETQYF.

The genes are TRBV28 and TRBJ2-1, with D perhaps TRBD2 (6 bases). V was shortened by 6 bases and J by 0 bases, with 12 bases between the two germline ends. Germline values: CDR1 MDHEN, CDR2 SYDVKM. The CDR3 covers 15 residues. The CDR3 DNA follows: TGTGCCAGCAGCCCCGGGACTTTCTCCTACAATGAGCAGTTCTTC. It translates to CASSPGTFSYNEQFF.

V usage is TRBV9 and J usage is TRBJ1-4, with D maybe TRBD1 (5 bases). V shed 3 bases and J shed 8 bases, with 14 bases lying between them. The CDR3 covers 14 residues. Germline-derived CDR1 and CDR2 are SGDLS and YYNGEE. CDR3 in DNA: TGTGCCAGCAGCGCCGGGGCGGGGCGAGAAAAACTGTTTTTT. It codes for CASSAGAGREKLFF.

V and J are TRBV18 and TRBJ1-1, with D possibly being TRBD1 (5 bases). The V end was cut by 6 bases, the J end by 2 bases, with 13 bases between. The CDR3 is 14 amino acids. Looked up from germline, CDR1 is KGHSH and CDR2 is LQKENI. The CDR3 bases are TGTGCCAGCTCCCAAGGACACCTCAACACTGAAGCTTTCTTT. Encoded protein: CASSQGHLNTEAFF.

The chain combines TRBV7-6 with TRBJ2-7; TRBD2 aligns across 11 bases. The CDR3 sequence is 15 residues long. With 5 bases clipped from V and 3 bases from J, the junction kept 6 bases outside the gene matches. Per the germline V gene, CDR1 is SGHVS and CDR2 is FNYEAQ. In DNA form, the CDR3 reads TGTGCCAGCAGCCTAACTAGCGGGGGTTACTACGAGCAGTACTTC. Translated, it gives CASSLTSGGYYEQYF. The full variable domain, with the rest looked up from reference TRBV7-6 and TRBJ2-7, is GAGVSQSPRYKVTKRGQDVALRCDPISGHVSLYWYRQALGQGPEFLTYFNYEAQQDKSGLPNDRFSAERPEGSISTLTIQRTEQRDSAMYRCASSLTSGGYYEQYFGPGTRLTVT.

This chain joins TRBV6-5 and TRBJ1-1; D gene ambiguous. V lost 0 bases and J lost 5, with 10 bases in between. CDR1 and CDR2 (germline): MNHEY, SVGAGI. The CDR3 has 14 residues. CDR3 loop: CASSYSESGTEAFF. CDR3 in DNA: TGTGCCAGCAGTTACTCGGAGTCCGGAACTGAAGCTTTCTTT.

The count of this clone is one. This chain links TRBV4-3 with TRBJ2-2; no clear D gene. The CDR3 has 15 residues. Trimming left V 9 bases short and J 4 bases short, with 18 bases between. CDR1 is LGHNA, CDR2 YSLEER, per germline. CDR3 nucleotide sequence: TGCGCCAGTAGCACGGCAGGTCGGTCCACCGGGGAGCTGTTTTTT. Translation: CASSTAGRSTGELFF.

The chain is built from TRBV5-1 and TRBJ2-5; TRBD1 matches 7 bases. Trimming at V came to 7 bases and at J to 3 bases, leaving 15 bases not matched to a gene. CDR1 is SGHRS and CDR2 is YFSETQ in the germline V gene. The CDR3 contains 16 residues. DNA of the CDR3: TGCGCCAGCGGATGGTCCAGGGGGTCCGGGAAAGAGACCCAGTACTTC. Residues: CASGWSRGSGKETQYF.

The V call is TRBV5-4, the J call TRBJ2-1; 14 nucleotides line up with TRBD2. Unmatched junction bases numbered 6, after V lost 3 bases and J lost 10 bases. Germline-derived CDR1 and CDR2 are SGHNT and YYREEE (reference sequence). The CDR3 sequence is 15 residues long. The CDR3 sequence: CASSYWTSGGREQFF. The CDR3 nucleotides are TGTGCCAGCAGCTATTGGACTAGCGGGGGGCGAGAGCAGTTCTTC.

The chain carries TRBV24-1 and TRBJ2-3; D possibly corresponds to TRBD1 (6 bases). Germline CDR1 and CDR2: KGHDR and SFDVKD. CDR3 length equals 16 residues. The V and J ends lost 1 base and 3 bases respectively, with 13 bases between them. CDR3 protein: CATSDLGGYGTDTQYF. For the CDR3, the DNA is TGTGCCACCAGTGATTTAGGGGGATACGGTACAGATACGCAGTATTTT.

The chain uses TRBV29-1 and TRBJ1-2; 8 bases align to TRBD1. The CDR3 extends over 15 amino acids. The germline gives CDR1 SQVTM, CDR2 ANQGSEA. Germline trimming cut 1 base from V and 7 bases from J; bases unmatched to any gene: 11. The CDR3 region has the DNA TGCAGCGTTGAAGTGGCAGGGGGCGAATTTAGTGGCTACACCTTC. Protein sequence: CSVEVAGGEFSGYTF.